The 8 T cell receptor beta chains below all came from one sample that was sequenced in a study of T cell responses to AZD1222 COVID-19 vaccine. Clones were read by immunoSEQ multiplex PCR, and TCRdb kept only the in-frame ones, dropping some. This table holds some 140,000 clones, 80% to 95% found once. This specimen consisted of peripheral blood, obtained on day 0 of AZD1222 vaccination. The receptors derive from an adult in good health.

This chain connects TRBV11-3 to TRBJ2-3, with D possibly being TRBD2 (5 bases). The V end was cut by 11 bases, the J end by 6 bases, with 21 bases between. The germline V gene encodes CDR1 SGHNT and CDR2 YENEEA. The CDR3 runs 14 residues. CDR3 nucleotides: TGTGCCTGTGGCAGCGGACCAGAGTCGGATACGCAGTATTTT. This translates into CACGSGPESDTQYF. Looking up the rest from reference TRBV11-3 and TRBJ2-3 gives the full variable domain: EAGVVQSPRYKIIEKKQPVAFWCNPISGHNTLYWYLQNLGQGPELLIRYENEEAVDDSQLPKDRFSAERLKGVDSTLKIQPAELGDSAVYLCACGSGPESDTQYFGPGTRLTVL.

The chain has TRBV9 and TRBJ1-2; 7 positions match TRBD1. The trim removed 3 bases at V and 0 bases at J, leaving 5 bases unmatched. CDR3 length equals 15 residues. Germline CDR1 SGDLS, CDR2 YYNGEE. The CDR3 region has the DNA TGTGCCAGCAGCGCAAGACAGGGACCTAACTATGGCTACACCTTC. It codes for CASSARQGPNYGYTF.

The rearrangement joins TRBV6-2 or TRBV6-3 to TRBJ1-1; 8 positions agree with TRBD1. V was pared by 5 bases and J by 3 bases, with 5 bases of the junction left unmatched. CDR1 is MNHEY and CDR2 is SVGEGT in the germline V gene. This CDR3 is built from 14 residues. CDR3 protein: CASSRQGRDTEAFF. The CDR3 bases are TGTGCCAGCAGTCGACAGGGGAGGGACACTGAAGCTTTCTTT.

The rearrangement uses TRBV5-1 and TRBJ2-4; TRBD1 or TRBD2 may be the D gene (5 bases each). The V gene's germline CDR1 is SGHRS and CDR2 YFSETQ. V gave up 4 bases and J gave up 4 bases, with 15 bases separating them. The CDR3 runs to 15 residues. The CDR3 protein is CASSVPRDEKNIQYF. CDR3 nucleotide sequence: TGCGCCAGCAGCGTCCCCCGGGACGAAAAAAACATTCAGTACTTC.

In its sample, this clone was seen once. The V gene is TRBV27, the J gene TRBJ1-2, with 9 bases lining up with TRBD1. The V segment lost 2 bases and the J segment 8 bases; nucleotides outside the gene matches: 6. Germline lookup yields CDR1 MNHEY and CDR2 SMNVEV (reference sequence). This CDR3 has 14 amino acids. Written as DNA, the CDR3 is TGTGCCAGCAGTTTACTCCGGACAGGGGACGGCTACACCTTC. As protein: CASSLLRTGDGYTF.

The chain joins TRBV27 to TRBJ1-1; possible D gene TRBD1, 5 bases. Between the trimmed V and J ends, which lost 0 bases and 6 bases, there was a span of 29 bases. The V gene's germline CDR1 is MNHEY and CDR2 SMNVEV (reference sequence). The CDR3 has 20 amino acids. Here the CDR3 reads CASSLSRVGGRGWVEPEAFF. CDR3 sequence (DNA): TGTGCCAGCAGTTTATCAAGGGTGGGCGGAAGGGGTTGGGTTGAGCCTGAAGCTTTCTTT.

The chain uses TRBV10-3 and TRBJ1-5, with D hard to call. Germline CDR1 ENHRY, CDR2 SYGVKD. The CDR3 runs 14 residues. V shed 3 bases and J shed 5 bases, with 11 bases lying between them. CDR3 nucleotide sequence: TGTGCCATCAGTGAACGGGCAGGAGATCAGCCCCAGCATTTT. Translating it yields CAISERAGDQPQHF.

In its sample, this clone was seen once. The chain recombines TRBV4-3 with TRBJ2-2; 12 bases fit TRBD2. J was trimmed by 8 bases and V by 2 bases; bases with no gene match: 9. The CDR3 is made up of 17 amino acids. From germline, CDR1 is LGHNA and CDR2 YSLEER. The CDR3 spells CASSQRRLAGVLGELFF. For the CDR3, the DNA is TGCGCCAGCAGCCAAAGGCGACTAGCGGGAGTTCTAGGGGAGCTGTTTTTT.